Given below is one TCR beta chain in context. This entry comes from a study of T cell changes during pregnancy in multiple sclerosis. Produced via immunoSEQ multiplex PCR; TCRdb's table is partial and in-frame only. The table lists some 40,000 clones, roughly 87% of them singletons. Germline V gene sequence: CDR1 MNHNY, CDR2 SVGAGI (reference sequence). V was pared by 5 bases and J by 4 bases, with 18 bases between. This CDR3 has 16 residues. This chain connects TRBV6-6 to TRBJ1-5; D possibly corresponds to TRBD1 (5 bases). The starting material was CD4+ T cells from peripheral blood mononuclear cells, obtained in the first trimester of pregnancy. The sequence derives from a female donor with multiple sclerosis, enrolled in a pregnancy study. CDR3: CASSPRRQSVNQPQHF. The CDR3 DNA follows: TGTGCCAGCAGTCCCCGTCGACAGTCGGTAAATCAGCCCCAGCATTTT.